The 22 T cell receptor beta chains below all came from one sample that was sequenced in a study of blood T cell repertoires in COVID-19. Clones were read by immunoSEQ multiplex PCR, and TCRdb kept only the in-frame ones, dropping some. The sample holds about 75,000 clones, over 75% seen once. The specimen was peripheral blood. The source is a human donor in a cohort sampled during active COVID-19.

This clone occurred once. CDR3 nucleotide sequence: TGTGCCAGCAGTTCCCGACAGAATACTTATGGCTACACCTTC. Translation gives CASSSRQNTYGYTF. The rearrangement uses TRBV27 and TRBJ1-2, with D possibly being TRBD1 (5 bases). Germline values: CDR1 MNHEY, CDR2 SMNVEV (reference sequence). V lost 4 bases and J lost 5, with 14 bases in between. The CDR3 runs to 14 residues.

J is TRBJ2-5 and V is TRBV9, with 9 bases aligning to TRBD1. Trimming at V came to 2 bases and at J to 5 bases, leaving 1 base not matched to a gene. The CDR3 length is 13 residues. Germline V gene data show CDR1 as SGDLS and CDR2 as YYNGEE. CDR3 nucleotides: TGTGCCAGCAGCGTCGACAGGGGGGAGACCCAGTACTTC. Translated: CASSVDRGETQYF.

For the CDR3, the DNA is TGCGCCAGCAGTGAGTCCCCAGGGAATGGCTACACCTTC. Translated: CASSESPGNGYTF. The genes are TRBV10-1 and TRBJ1-2, with D possibly TRBD1 on 5 matching bases. V was trimmed by 0 bases and J by 6 bases, leaving 8 bases between them. The length of the CDR3 is 13 residues. CDR1 is WNHNN and CDR2 is SYGVQD in the germline V gene (reference sequence).

The V call is TRBV7-6, the J call TRBJ2-3; a weak D match, TRBD2 (6 bases). Trimming took 4 bases from V and 4 from J, leaving 21 bases between them. This CDR3 spans 17 amino acids. Germline-derived CDR1 and CDR2 are SGHVS and FNYEAQ. As DNA, the CDR3 is TGTGCCAGCAGCTCACCCGTGGGACTCCCGGGAGCAGATACGCAGTATTTT. Translating it yields CASSSPVGLPGADTQYF.

CDR3 residues: CASSQEPGQGSGNTIYF. CDR3 DNA sequence: TGTGCCAGCAGCCAAGAGCCGGGACAGGGCTCTGGAAACACCATATATTTT. The gene calls are TRBV4-2 and TRBJ1-3; 9 bases agree with TRBD1. Germline assignment: CDR1 LGHNA and CDR2 YNFKEQ. J lost 0 bases, V lost 0 bases, and 3 bases had no gene match. The CDR3 sequence is 17 residues long.

The chain joins TRBV4-3 to TRBJ2-7, with 9 bases lining up with TRBD1. With 2 bases clipped from V and 1 base from J, the junction kept 18 bases outside the gene matches. Looked up from germline, CDR1 is LGHNA and CDR2 is YSLEER. This CDR3 is 20 amino acids long. The CDR3 nucleotides read TGCGCCAGCAGCCAAAACAAACCGGGACAGGGTTTTGGGGGGTCCTACGAGCAGTACTTC. Translated: CASSQNKPGQGFGGSYEQYF.

The J gene is TRBJ1-4, the V gene TRBV5-1; 7 nucleotides line up with TRBD1. Germline V CDR1 and CDR2: SGHRS, YFSETQ. The CDR3 extends over 17 amino acids. V shed 3 bases, J shed 0 bases, and the junction held 8 bases outside the gene matches. The CDR3 DNA sequence: TGCGCCAGCAGCTCGGTGGGACAGTCTGCAACTAATGAAAAACTGTTTTTT. It specifies CASSSVGQSATNEKLFF. Together with reference TRBV5-1 and TRBJ1-4, the CDR3 gives the full variable domain: KAGVTQTPRYLIKTRGQQVTLSCSPISGHRSVSWYQQTPGQGLQFLFEYFSETQRNKGNFPGRFSGRQFSNSRSEMNVSTLELGDSALYLCASSSVGQSATNEKLFFGSGTQLSVL.

The gene calls are TRBV6-5 and TRBJ1-2; 7 bases match TRBD1. CDR1 is MNHEY and CDR2 is SVGAGI in the germline V gene. The CDR3 is 15 amino acids. J was trimmed by 0 bases and V by 4 bases; bases with no gene match: 5. For the CDR3, the DNA is TGTGCCAGCAGTTCTCCGGGACAGACTAACTATGGCTACACCTTC. Protein sequence: CASSSPGQTNYGYTF.

This rearrangement joins TRBV29-1 to TRBJ1-5; D might be TRBD1 (5 bases). The germline V and J ends were trimmed by 4 bases and 6 bases, with 16 bases remaining between them. CDR3 length: 14 residues. Germline V gene data show CDR1 as SQVTM and CDR2 as ANQGSEA. The CDR3 DNA reads TGCAGCGTTGCCGAACAGGATGTAGGTCAGCCCCAGCATTTT. Translated, it gives CSVAEQDVGQPQHF.

This sequence joins TRBV19 and TRBJ1-5, with 9 bases fitting TRBD1. The CDR3 sequence is 19 residues long. The germline V gene has CDR1 LNHDA and CDR2 SQIVND (reference sequence). Losses at the gene ends were 7 bases for V and 4 bases for J; bases not matched to a gene: 20. CDR3 loop: CASIPTPGQGGIGNQPQHF. CDR3 nucleotides: TGTGCCAGTATTCCTACCCCGGGACAGGGTGGTATTGGGAATCAGCCCCAGCATTTT. Looking up the rest from reference TRBV19 and TRBJ1-5 gives the full variable domain: DGGITQSPKYLFRKEGQNVTLSCEQNLNHDAMYWYRQDPGQGLRLIYYSQIVNDFQKGDIAEGYSVSREKKESFPLTVTSAQKNPTAFYLCASIPTPGQGGIGNQPQHFGDGTRLSIL.

The V call is TRBV18, the J call TRBJ2-1, with 11 bases lining up with TRBD2. The V and J ends lost 3 bases and 16 bases, in that order; junction bases with no gene match: 11. Looked up from germline, CDR1 is KGHSH and CDR2 is LQKENI. The CDR3 totals 14 residues. The CDR3 loop reads CASSPSSGGLSLFF. CDR3 coding DNA: TGTGCCAGCTCACCCTCTAGCGGGGGGCTGTCTCTTTTCTTC. Drawing the rest from reference TRBV18 and TRBJ2-1, the complete variable domain is NAGVMQNPRHLVRRRGQEARLRCSPMKGHSHVYWYRQLPEEGLKFMVYLQKENIIDESGMPKERFSAEFPKEGPSILRIQQVVRGDSAAYFCASSPSSGGLSLFFGPGTRLTVL.

The J gene is TRBJ2-2, the V gene TRBV3-1 (or the pseudogene TRBV3-2); 8 bases line up with TRBD2. Germline V gene data show CDR1 as LGHDT and CDR2 as YNNKEL (reference sequence). The ends lost 5 bases at V and 0 bases at J; junction bases unmatched: 2. The CDR3 runs to 15 residues. CDR3 nucleotides: TGTGCCAGCAGCTTAGCGGGGTCGAACACCGGGGAGCTGTTTTTT. It codes for CASSLAGSNTGELFF.

J is TRBJ1-1 and V is TRBV10-2; 11 positions match TRBD1. The CDR3 sequence is 17 residues long. CDR1 is WSHSY and CDR2 is SAAADI in the germline V gene. The V gene end was trimmed by 4 bases and the J gene end by 3 bases; junction bases not matched to a gene: 10. CDR3 protein: CASSGGDRGVGDTEAFF. CDR3 DNA sequence: TGCGCCAGCAGTGGGGGGGACAGGGGGGTCGGAGACACTGAAGCTTTCTTT.

The chain employs TRBV7-2 and TRBJ1-3, with 11 bases aligning to TRBD1. Looked up from germline, CDR1 is SGHTA and CDR2 is FQGNSA. V lost 6 bases to trimming and J lost 4 bases; unmatched junction nucleotides: 8. CDR3 length: 16 residues. The CDR3 reads CASRRWTGGPGNTIYF. CDR3 DNA: TGTGCCAGCAGGCGTTGGACAGGGGGCCCCGGAAACACCATATATTTT.

The CDR3 protein is CASSPRTGGNQPQHF. The CDR3 DNA follows: TGTGCCAGCTCACCCCGGACAGGGGGAAATCAGCCCCAGCATTTT. The genes are TRBV18 and TRBJ1-5; 10 nucleotides line up with TRBD1. This CDR3 spans 15 amino acids. Germline V gene lookup returns CDR1 KGHSH and CDR2 LQKENI. The V segment lost 3 bases and the J segment 4 bases; nucleotides outside the gene matches: 3.

The chain has TRBV6-2 or TRBV6-3 and TRBJ1-1; a possible D gene is TRBD1 (5 bases). V lost 5 bases, J lost 0 bases, and 13 bases lay in between. Per the germline V gene, CDR1 is MNHEY and CDR2 is SVGEGT. CDR3 length: 15 residues. CDR3 DNA sequence: TGTGCCAGCAGTGTTAAGGGACTCATGAACACTGAAGCTTTCTTT. This encodes CASSVKGLMNTEAFF.

This clone was found a few times. The chain couples TRBV3-1 (or the pseudogene TRBV3-2) to TRBJ1-1; 10 bases are shared with TRBD1. The junction had 9 bases not matched to a gene; V was cut back by 4 bases and J by 1 base. The length of the CDR3 is 17 residues. The V gene's germline CDR1 is LGHDT and CDR2 YNNKEL (reference sequence). The CDR3 DNA reads TGTGCCAGCAGCCCAGTCCCGGGACAGGGGAAGAACACTGAAGCTTTCTTT. It encodes CASSPVPGQGKNTEAFF.

This clone was picked up one time. The CDR3 DNA follows: TGTGCCAGCAGCTTAGGGGCAGGGGACGAGCAGTACTTC. Its protein product is CASSLGAGDEQYF. The genes are TRBV7-2 and TRBJ2-7, with D maybe TRBD1 (6 bases). V lost 1 base and J lost 5, with 9 bases in between. This CDR3 is built from 13 residues. Per germline, CDR1 SGHTA and CDR2 FQGNSA.

The chain uses TRBV6-1 and TRBJ2-3; TRBD2 matches at 9 bases. Trimming removed 2 bases from V and 0 bases from J; junction bases left unmatched: 12. CDR3 length: 19 residues. Germline values: CDR1 MNHNS, CDR2 SASEGT. Here the CDR3 reads CASSERLAVRTYSTDTQYF. The CDR3 DNA is TGTGCCAGCAGTGAACGACTAGCGGTGAGGACGTACAGCACAGATACGCAGTATTTT.

The chain combines TRBV5-1 with TRBJ1-1, with TRBD1 matching 9 bases. The CDR3 is 15 residues long. After removal of 2 bases from V and 1 base from J, the junction contained 3 bases not matched to a gene. CDR1 and CDR2 from the germline V gene are SGHRS and YFSETQ. The CDR3 reads CASSFGQGRNTEAFF. CDR3 in DNA: TGCGCCAGCAGCTTCGGACAGGGGAGGAACACTGAAGCTTTCTTT.

The CDR3 sequence is CASSQVGGEGYGYTF. As DNA, the CDR3 is TGCGCCAGCAGCCAAGTTGGGGGGGAGGGCTATGGCTACACCTTC. This rearrangement joins TRBV5-1 to TRBJ1-2, with a possible D match to TRBD1 (5 bases). Germline V gives CDR1 SGHRS, CDR2 YFSETQ. The ends were cut back, 4 bases at V and 4 bases at J, with 17 bases in the middle. The CDR3 length is 15 residues.

This sequence joins TRBV6-4 and TRBJ2-1; the match to TRBD1 covers 7 bases. CDR3 length equals 13 residues. Looked up from germline, CDR1 is MRHNA and CDR2 is SNTAGT. V was clipped by 4 bases and J by 4 bases; unmatched bases: 1. The CDR3 reads CASSGTGYNEQFF. CDR3 bases: TGTGCCAGCAGTGGGACAGGTTACAATGAGCAGTTCTTC.